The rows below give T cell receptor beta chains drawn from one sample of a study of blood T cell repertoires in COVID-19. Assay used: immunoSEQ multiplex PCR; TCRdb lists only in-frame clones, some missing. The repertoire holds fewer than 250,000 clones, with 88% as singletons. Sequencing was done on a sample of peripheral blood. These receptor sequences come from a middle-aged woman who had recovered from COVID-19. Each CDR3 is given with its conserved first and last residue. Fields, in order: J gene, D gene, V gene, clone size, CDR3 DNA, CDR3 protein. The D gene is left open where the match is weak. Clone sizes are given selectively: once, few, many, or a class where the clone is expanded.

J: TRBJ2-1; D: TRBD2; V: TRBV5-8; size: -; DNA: TGTGCCAGCAGCTTCTCTTGGGAGGGGGAGCAGTTCTTC; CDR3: CASSFSWEGEQFF
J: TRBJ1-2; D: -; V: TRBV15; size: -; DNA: TGTGCCACCAGCGAGGGATTAGTGGGCTACACCTTC; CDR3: CATSEGLVGYTF
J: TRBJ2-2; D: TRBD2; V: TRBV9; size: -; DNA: TGTGCCAGCAGGCCACCGGGACTAGCGGGGAACACCGGGGAGCTGTTTTTT; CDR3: CASRPPGLAGNTGELFF
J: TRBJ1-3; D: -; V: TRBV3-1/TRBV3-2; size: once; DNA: TGTGCCAGCAGCCAGCGAGGGCCCGGAAACACCATATATTTT; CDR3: CASSQRGPGNTIYF
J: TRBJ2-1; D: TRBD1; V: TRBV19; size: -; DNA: TGTGCCAGTAGTTTTCGCGGGACAGGGGTGGGGGAGCAGTTCTTC; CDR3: CASSFRGTGVGEQFF
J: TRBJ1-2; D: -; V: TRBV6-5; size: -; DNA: TGTGCCAGCAGTTTTGGCAGGGCCCCATTAAGCTATGGCTACACCTTC; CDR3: CASSFGRAPLSYGYTF
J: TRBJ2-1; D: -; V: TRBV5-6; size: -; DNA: TGTGCCAGCAGCAATGGACTGATAAATGAGCAGTTCTTC; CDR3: CASSNGLINEQFF
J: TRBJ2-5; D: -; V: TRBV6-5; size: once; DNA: TGTGCCAGCAGTACTTCTTCCTCGAGAGCGGCCCAGTACTTC; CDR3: CASSTSSSRAAQYF
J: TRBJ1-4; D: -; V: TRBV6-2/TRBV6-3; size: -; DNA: TGTGCCAGCAGCCCCGCAGATGAAAAACTGTTTTTT; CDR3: CASSPADEKLFF
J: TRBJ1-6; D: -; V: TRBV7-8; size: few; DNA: TGTGCCAGCAGCTTAGTCGCGGGGACCAATAATTCACCCCTCCACTTT; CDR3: CASSLVAGTNNSPLHF
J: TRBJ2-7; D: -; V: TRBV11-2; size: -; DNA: TGTGCCAGCAGCCTAAGAGTTGTCTCCCACTACGAGCAGTACTTC; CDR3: CASSLRVVSHYEQYF